Described below is a single T cell receptor beta chain sequence and its context. Its antigen is undetermined. TCRdb keeps only in-frame clones here, not all; method: immunoSEQ multiplex PCR. The data contain around 23,000 clones, 82% of them singletons. The source of the sample is a study of STAT5B mutations in CD4+ large granular lymphocyte leukemia. Notes on the study in general: Less than 30% of private leukemic clonotypes occurred rarely in other patients' non-leukemic repertoires.

Germline trimming cut 4 bases from V and 4 bases from J; bases unmatched to any gene: 2. Germline CDR1 LGHNA, CDR2 YNFKEQ. The CDR3 consists of 13 residues. The chain carries TRBV4-2 and TRBJ2-5, with 8 bases fitting TRBD1. Sample: CD4+ T cells from blood buffy coats. This sequence was found in a human donor in good health. CDR3 residues: CASSRTGRETQYF. The CDR3 bases are TGTGCCAGCAGCCGGACAGGGCGAGAGACCCAGTACTTC.